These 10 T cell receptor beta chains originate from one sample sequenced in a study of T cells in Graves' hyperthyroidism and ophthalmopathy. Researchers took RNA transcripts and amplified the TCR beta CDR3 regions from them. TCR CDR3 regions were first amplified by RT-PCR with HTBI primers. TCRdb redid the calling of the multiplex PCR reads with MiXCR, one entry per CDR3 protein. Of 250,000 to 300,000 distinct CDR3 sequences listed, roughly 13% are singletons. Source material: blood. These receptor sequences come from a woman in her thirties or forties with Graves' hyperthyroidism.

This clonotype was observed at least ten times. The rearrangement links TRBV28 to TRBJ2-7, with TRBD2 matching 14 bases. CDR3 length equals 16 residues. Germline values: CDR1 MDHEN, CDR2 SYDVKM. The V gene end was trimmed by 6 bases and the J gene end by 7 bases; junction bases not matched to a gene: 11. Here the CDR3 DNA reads TGTGCCAGCAGAATCCACCGGACTAGCGGGAGGAAAGAGCAGTACTTC. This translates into CASRIHRTSGRKEQYF.

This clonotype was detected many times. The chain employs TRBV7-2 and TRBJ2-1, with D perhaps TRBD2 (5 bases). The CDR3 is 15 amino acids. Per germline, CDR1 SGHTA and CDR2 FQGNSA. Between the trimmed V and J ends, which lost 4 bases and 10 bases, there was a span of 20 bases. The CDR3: CASSSNSGAGFEQFF. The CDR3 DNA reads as TGTGCCAGCAGCTCTAATTCTGGCGCGGGTTTCGAGCAGTTCTTC.

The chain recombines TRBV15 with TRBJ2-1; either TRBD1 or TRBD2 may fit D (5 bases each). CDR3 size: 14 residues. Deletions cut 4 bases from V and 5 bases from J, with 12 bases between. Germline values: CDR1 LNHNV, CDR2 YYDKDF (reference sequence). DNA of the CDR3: TGTGCCACCAGCAAAAGCCGGGGCCACAATGAGCAGTTCTTC. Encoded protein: CATSKSRGHNEQFF.

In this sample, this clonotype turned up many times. The CDR3 loop is CASSFGTWQFF. CDR3 nucleotides: TGTGCCAGCAGCTTCGGTACTTGGCAGTTCTTC. V is TRBV11-2 and J is TRBJ2-1; D unclear. From germline, CDR1 is SGHAT and CDR2 FQNNGV. Trimming removed 3 bases at V and 12 bases at J, with 9 bases between. The CDR3 has 11 amino acids.

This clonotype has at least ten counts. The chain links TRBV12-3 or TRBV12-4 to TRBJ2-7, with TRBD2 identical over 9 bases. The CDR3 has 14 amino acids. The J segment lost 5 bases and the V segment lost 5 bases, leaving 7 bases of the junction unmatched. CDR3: CASSRASGNHEQYF. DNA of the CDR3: TGTGCCAGCAGTAGAGCTAGCGGGAACCACGAGCAGTACTTC.

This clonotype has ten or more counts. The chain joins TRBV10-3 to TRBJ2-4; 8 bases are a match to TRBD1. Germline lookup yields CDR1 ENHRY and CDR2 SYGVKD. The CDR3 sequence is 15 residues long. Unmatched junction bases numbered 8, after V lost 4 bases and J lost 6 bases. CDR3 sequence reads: CAISGGQGARNIQYF. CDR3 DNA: TGTGCCATCAGTGGAGGCCAGGGGGCGAGAAACATTCAGTACTTC.

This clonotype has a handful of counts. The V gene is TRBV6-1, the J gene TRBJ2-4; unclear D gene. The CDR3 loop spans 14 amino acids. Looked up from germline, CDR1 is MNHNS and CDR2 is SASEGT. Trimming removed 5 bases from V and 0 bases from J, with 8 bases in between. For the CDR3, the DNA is TGTGCCAGCAGTATCACACTAGCCAAAAACATTCAGTACTTC. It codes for CASSITLAKNIQYF.

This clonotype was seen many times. CDR3 DNA: TGTGCCAGCAGCCAAGCGGGGACAGGGTTTGACACCATATATTTT. Its protein product is CASSQAGTGFDTIYF. The rearrangement uses TRBV3-1 and TRBJ1-3; TRBD1 aligns across 9 bases. The CDR3 totals 15 residues. V lost 1 base to trimming and J lost 8 bases; unmatched junction nucleotides: 6. Germline loops: CDR1 LGHDT, CDR2 YNNKEL (reference sequence).

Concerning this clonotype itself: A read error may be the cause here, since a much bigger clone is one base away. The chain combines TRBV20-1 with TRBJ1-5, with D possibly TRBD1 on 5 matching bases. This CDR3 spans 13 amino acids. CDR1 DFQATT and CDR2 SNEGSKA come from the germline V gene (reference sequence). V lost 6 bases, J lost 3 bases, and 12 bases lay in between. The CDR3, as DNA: TGCAGTGCCCAGGGACCGACCAATCAGCCCCAGCATTTT. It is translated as CSAQGPTNQPQHF.

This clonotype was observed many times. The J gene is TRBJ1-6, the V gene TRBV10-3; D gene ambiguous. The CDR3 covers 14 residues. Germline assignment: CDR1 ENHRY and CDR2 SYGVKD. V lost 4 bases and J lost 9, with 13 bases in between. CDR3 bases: TGTGCCATCAGTGCGGCAGGTTTCACTTCACCCCTCCACTTT. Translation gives CAISAAGFTSPLHF.